These T cell receptor beta chains were read from a single sample in a study of beta chain features in type 1 diabetes. Measured with immunoSEQ multiplex PCR; TCRdb has only the in-frame clones, and not every one. The table records about 640,000 clones, around 12% of them present only once. Sequenced: naive CD4+ T cells from blood. Source of these receptors: a man aged 25-40 years with type 1 diabetes. CDR3s include the opening cysteine and the closing phenylalanine or tryptophan.

CDR3: CASSQGPQNTEAFF
length: 14
V: TRBV7-2
J: TRBJ1-1

CDR3: CASSVGGEHYNEQFF
length: 15
V: TRBV9
J: TRBJ2-1

CDR3: CASSDGYRANEKLFF
length: 15
V: TRBV7-2
J: TRBJ1-4

CDR3: CAWRSQVNEKLFF
length: 13
V: TRBV30
J: TRBJ1-4

CDR3: CASSTGEGGGSWVTNYNEQFF
length: 21
V: TRBV5-1
J: TRBJ2-1

CDR3: CASSFRDREIKASPLHF
length: 17
V: TRBV4-2
J: TRBJ1-6

CDR3: CAISPKGGQGAFVNSPLHF
length: 19
V: TRBV10-3
J: TRBJ1-6

CDR3: CAIRRTGRNYGYTF
length: 14
V: TRBV6-5
J: TRBJ1-2

CDR3: CASSLQGLTNTGELFF
length: 16
V: TRBV5-1
J: TRBJ2-2

CDR3: CASSASSYEQYF
length: 12
V: TRBV18
J: TRBJ2-7

CDR3: CASSQSWRLEGYTF
length: 14
V: TRBV16
J: TRBJ1-2

CDR3: CASSYTLPTGGYGYTF
length: 16
V: TRBV6-5
J: TRBJ1-2

CDR3: CASRTTSGGNEQFF
length: 14
V: TRBV27
J: TRBJ2-1

CDR3: CASSQEAMGLAGTGELFF
length: 18
V: TRBV4-3
J: TRBJ2-2

CDR3: CSVEDRGTQYF
length: 11
V: TRBV29-1
J: TRBJ2-5

CDR3: CASSLDSPGLGAENTEAFF
length: 19
V: TRBV11-3
J: TRBJ1-1

CDR3: CASSLGTDLRETQYF
length: 15
V: TRBV7-9
J: TRBJ2-5

CDR3: CASREDRGHHF
length: 11
V: TRBV10-2
J: TRBJ2-5

CDR3: CASSVGGSGEALRTDTQYF
length: 19
V: TRBV9
J: TRBJ2-3

CDR3: CAWVTGTSGANVLTF
length: 15
V: TRBV30
J: TRBJ2-6

CDR3: CASRRRGENTEAFF
length: 14
V: TRBV2
J: TRBJ1-1

CDR3: CASSFGTDENQPQHF
length: 15
V: TRBV5-1
J: TRBJ1-5

CDR3: CASSQDSRADEQYF
length: 14
V: TRBV4-3
J: TRBJ2-7

CDR3: CAWKITTNTGELFF
length: 14
V: TRBV30
J: TRBJ2-2

CDR3: CASSRRTQAGAATDTQYF
length: 18
V: TRBV11-3
J: TRBJ2-3

CDR3: CASSYSVGDTDTQYF
length: 15
V: TRBV6-5
J: TRBJ2-3

CDR3: CASSPEGNTIYF
length: 12
V: TRBV18
J: TRBJ1-3

CDR3: CSVDKAGQGNYEQYF
length: 15
V: TRBV29-1
J: TRBJ2-7

CDR3: CSAQGLDTQYF
length: 11
V: TRBV20-1
J: TRBJ2-3

CDR3: CASSPGGTGGPHQETQYF
length: 18
V: TRBV5-1
J: TRBJ2-5

CDR3: CASSLASAGANVLTF
length: 15
V: TRBV7-9
J: TRBJ2-6

CDR3: CASSPQGGETQYF
length: 13
V: TRBV18
J: TRBJ2-5

CDR3: CASGTGVTYLYEQYF
length: 15
V: TRBV7-8
J: TRBJ2-7

CDR3: CASSLEETQYF
length: 11
V: TRBV5-6
J: TRBJ2-5

CDR3: CASRGGTSGYEQYF
length: 14
V: TRBV7-2
J: TRBJ2-7

CDR3: CASSLAAAGTSSYNEQFF
length: 18
V: TRBV7-6
J: TRBJ2-1

CDR3: CASSETGGRGGYTF
length: 14
V: TRBV28
J: TRBJ1-2

CDR3: CASSPRTSGDQETQYF
length: 16
V: TRBV5-4
J: TRBJ2-5

CDR3: CASSVATGTSTIDQETQYF
length: 19
V: TRBV9
J: TRBJ2-5

CDR3: CAWSVGGLGEKLFF
length: 14
V: TRBV30
J: TRBJ1-4

CDR3: CASSLGTGPQPQHF
length: 14
V: TRBV7-6
J: TRBJ1-5

CDR3: CASSRDPSGEGGTQYF
length: 16
V: TRBV4-3
J: TRBJ2-3

CDR3: CASSMLLKETQYF
length: 13
V: TRBV19
J: TRBJ2-5

CDR3: CAIAGTSGLQETQYF
length: 15
V: TRBV2
J: TRBJ2-5

CDR3: CASSLLNGLAGAHF
length: 14
V: TRBV28
J: TRBJ2-3

CDR3: CASSQGSGGGYSGELFF
length: 17
V: TRBV4-2
J: TRBJ2-2

CDR3: CASSVSLGGRQETQYF
length: 16
V: TRBV9
J: TRBJ2-5

CDR3: CASSGQGQETQYF
length: 13
V: TRBV28
J: TRBJ2-5

CDR3: CSVVRGDGSSGNTIYF
length: 16
V: TRBV29-1
J: TRBJ1-3

CDR3: CASSLSGGRNTGELFF
length: 16
V: TRBV5-1
J: TRBJ2-2

CDR3: CASSPAAAYEQYF
length: 13
V: TRBV18
J: TRBJ2-7

CDR3: CSVFRPGGTAHTGELFF
length: 17
V: TRBV29-1
J: TRBJ2-2

CDR3: CASSQVTGYYGYTF
length: 14
V: TRBV4-3
J: TRBJ1-2

CDR3: CASYSPRDGQETQYF
length: 15
V: TRBV21-1
J: TRBJ2-5

CDR3: CASSIKDSQETQYF
length: 14
V: TRBV19
J: TRBJ2-5

CDR3: CASSPTYGTSENEQYF
length: 16
V: TRBV6-6
J: TRBJ2-7

CDR3: CAWNQGSSYNEQFF
length: 14
V: TRBV30
J: TRBJ2-1